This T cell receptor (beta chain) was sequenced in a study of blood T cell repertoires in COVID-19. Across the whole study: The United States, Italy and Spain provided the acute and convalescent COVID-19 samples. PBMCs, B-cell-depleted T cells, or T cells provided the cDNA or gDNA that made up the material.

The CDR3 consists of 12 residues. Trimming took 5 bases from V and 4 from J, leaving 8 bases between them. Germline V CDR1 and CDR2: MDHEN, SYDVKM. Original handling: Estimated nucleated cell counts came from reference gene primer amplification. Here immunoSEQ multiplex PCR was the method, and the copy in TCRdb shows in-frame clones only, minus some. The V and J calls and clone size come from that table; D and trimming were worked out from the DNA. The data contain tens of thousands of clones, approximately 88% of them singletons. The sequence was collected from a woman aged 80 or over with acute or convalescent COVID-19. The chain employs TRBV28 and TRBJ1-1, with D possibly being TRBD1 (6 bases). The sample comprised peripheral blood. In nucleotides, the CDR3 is TGTGCCAGCAGTATGGACAGCACTGAAGCTTTCTTT. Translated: CASSMDSTEAFF.